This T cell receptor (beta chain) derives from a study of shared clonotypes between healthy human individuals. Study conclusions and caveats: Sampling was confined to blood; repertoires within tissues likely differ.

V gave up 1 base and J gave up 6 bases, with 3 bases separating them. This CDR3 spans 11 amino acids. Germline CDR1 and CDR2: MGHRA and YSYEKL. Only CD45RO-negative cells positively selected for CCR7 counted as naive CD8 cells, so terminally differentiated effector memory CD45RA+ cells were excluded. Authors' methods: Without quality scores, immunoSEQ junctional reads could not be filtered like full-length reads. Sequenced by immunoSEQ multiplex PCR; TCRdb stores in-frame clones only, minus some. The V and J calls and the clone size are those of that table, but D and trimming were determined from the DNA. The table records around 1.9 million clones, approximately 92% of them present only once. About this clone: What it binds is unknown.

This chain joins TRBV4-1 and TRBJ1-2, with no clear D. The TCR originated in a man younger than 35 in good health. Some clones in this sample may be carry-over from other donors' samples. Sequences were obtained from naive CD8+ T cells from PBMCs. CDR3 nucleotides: TGCGCCAGCAGCCAAGGTAATGGCTACACCTTC. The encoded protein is CASSQGNGYTF.